The clone carrying this TCR beta chain was seen more than once but under ten times. Its antigen is not known. No cell fractionation was done, so the repertoire covers all unsorted peripheral blood T cells. RNA came from under 3 ml of peripheral blood. The CDR3 covers 18 residues. Trimming at V came to 6 bases and at J to 0 bases, leaving 17 bases not matched to a gene. CDR1 is GTSNPN and CDR2 is SVGIG in the germline V gene (reference sequence). cDNA was made from 500 ng RNA using alpha and beta constant primers. Using multiplexing indices, alpha and beta chain libraries were generated apart by chain-specific third strand synthesis. Ligation attached cDNA to a 5' RACE adapter that carried a random hexamer and SP2 site. One entry per CDR3 protein, called by TCRdb with MiXCR from the 5' RACE reads. The table lists tens of thousands of distinct CDR3 sequences, about 8.5% of them singletons, with roughly 4% in the top ten.

This record belongs to a study of HIV-infected patients and healthy controls. Study findings and constraints: Study cohorts differed slightly in age and sex, but this did not explain diversity differences. Compared with healthy controls, HIV-infected patients showed less CDR3 sharing between individuals.

This chain links TRBV30 with TRBJ1-5, with 7 bases lining up with TRBD1. The sample comprised blood. The TCR originated in an adult in good health. The chain's CDR3 is CACSKGTVGFNSNQPQHF. CDR3 in DNA: TGTGCCTGCTCAAAAGGGACAGTAGGATTCAATAGCAATCAGCCCCAGCATTTT.